This entry is about one T cell receptor beta chain. What it recognizes is unknown. The entry originates in a study of identical twins. Study-level results: Conclusions rested on cross-sectional statistics rather than following the same donors.

TCRdb reprocessed the 5' RACE reads via MiXCR and lists one record per CDR3 protein. Among roughly 720,000 distinct CDR3 sequences listed, 15% to 20% were seen once. Another study also made use of these data, one on T cells expressing NK-cell markers. From that paper: Source material for TCR beta repertoires consisted of sorted CD3+CD56+NKG2C+, CD3+CD56+NKG2C- and CD3+CD56-NKG2C+ T cells. What restricted sorting to alpha-beta TCR T cells in several experiments was an anti-gamma-delta TCR antibody. The HCMV specificity of the expanded NKG2C+ T cell clones stayed unresolved.

This clonotype originated in a woman under 30 in good health. Sequencing input: PBMCs.

The CDR3 DNA sequence: TGTGCCAGCAGCCTTATGGTACAGACAGATACGCAGTATTTT. This codes for CASSLMVQTDTQYF. The genes are TRBV7-3 and TRBJ2-3; D uncertain. Germline loops: CDR1 SGHTA, CDR2 FQGTGA. The CDR3 consists of 14 residues. Trimming took off 5 bases at V and 3 bases at J, with 12 bases between the two ends.